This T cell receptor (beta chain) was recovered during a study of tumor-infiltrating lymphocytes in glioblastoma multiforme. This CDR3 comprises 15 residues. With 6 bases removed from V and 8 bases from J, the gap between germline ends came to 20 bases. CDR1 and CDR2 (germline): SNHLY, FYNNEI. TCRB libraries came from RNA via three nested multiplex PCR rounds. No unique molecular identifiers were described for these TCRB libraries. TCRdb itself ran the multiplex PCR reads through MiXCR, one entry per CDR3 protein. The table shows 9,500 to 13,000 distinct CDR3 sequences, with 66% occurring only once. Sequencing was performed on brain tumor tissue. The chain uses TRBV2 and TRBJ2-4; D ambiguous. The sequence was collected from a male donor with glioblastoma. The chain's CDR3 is CASSAPELVPDIQYF. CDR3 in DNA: TGTGCCAGCAGCGCCCCAGAGCTGGTTCCCGACATTCAGTACTTC.